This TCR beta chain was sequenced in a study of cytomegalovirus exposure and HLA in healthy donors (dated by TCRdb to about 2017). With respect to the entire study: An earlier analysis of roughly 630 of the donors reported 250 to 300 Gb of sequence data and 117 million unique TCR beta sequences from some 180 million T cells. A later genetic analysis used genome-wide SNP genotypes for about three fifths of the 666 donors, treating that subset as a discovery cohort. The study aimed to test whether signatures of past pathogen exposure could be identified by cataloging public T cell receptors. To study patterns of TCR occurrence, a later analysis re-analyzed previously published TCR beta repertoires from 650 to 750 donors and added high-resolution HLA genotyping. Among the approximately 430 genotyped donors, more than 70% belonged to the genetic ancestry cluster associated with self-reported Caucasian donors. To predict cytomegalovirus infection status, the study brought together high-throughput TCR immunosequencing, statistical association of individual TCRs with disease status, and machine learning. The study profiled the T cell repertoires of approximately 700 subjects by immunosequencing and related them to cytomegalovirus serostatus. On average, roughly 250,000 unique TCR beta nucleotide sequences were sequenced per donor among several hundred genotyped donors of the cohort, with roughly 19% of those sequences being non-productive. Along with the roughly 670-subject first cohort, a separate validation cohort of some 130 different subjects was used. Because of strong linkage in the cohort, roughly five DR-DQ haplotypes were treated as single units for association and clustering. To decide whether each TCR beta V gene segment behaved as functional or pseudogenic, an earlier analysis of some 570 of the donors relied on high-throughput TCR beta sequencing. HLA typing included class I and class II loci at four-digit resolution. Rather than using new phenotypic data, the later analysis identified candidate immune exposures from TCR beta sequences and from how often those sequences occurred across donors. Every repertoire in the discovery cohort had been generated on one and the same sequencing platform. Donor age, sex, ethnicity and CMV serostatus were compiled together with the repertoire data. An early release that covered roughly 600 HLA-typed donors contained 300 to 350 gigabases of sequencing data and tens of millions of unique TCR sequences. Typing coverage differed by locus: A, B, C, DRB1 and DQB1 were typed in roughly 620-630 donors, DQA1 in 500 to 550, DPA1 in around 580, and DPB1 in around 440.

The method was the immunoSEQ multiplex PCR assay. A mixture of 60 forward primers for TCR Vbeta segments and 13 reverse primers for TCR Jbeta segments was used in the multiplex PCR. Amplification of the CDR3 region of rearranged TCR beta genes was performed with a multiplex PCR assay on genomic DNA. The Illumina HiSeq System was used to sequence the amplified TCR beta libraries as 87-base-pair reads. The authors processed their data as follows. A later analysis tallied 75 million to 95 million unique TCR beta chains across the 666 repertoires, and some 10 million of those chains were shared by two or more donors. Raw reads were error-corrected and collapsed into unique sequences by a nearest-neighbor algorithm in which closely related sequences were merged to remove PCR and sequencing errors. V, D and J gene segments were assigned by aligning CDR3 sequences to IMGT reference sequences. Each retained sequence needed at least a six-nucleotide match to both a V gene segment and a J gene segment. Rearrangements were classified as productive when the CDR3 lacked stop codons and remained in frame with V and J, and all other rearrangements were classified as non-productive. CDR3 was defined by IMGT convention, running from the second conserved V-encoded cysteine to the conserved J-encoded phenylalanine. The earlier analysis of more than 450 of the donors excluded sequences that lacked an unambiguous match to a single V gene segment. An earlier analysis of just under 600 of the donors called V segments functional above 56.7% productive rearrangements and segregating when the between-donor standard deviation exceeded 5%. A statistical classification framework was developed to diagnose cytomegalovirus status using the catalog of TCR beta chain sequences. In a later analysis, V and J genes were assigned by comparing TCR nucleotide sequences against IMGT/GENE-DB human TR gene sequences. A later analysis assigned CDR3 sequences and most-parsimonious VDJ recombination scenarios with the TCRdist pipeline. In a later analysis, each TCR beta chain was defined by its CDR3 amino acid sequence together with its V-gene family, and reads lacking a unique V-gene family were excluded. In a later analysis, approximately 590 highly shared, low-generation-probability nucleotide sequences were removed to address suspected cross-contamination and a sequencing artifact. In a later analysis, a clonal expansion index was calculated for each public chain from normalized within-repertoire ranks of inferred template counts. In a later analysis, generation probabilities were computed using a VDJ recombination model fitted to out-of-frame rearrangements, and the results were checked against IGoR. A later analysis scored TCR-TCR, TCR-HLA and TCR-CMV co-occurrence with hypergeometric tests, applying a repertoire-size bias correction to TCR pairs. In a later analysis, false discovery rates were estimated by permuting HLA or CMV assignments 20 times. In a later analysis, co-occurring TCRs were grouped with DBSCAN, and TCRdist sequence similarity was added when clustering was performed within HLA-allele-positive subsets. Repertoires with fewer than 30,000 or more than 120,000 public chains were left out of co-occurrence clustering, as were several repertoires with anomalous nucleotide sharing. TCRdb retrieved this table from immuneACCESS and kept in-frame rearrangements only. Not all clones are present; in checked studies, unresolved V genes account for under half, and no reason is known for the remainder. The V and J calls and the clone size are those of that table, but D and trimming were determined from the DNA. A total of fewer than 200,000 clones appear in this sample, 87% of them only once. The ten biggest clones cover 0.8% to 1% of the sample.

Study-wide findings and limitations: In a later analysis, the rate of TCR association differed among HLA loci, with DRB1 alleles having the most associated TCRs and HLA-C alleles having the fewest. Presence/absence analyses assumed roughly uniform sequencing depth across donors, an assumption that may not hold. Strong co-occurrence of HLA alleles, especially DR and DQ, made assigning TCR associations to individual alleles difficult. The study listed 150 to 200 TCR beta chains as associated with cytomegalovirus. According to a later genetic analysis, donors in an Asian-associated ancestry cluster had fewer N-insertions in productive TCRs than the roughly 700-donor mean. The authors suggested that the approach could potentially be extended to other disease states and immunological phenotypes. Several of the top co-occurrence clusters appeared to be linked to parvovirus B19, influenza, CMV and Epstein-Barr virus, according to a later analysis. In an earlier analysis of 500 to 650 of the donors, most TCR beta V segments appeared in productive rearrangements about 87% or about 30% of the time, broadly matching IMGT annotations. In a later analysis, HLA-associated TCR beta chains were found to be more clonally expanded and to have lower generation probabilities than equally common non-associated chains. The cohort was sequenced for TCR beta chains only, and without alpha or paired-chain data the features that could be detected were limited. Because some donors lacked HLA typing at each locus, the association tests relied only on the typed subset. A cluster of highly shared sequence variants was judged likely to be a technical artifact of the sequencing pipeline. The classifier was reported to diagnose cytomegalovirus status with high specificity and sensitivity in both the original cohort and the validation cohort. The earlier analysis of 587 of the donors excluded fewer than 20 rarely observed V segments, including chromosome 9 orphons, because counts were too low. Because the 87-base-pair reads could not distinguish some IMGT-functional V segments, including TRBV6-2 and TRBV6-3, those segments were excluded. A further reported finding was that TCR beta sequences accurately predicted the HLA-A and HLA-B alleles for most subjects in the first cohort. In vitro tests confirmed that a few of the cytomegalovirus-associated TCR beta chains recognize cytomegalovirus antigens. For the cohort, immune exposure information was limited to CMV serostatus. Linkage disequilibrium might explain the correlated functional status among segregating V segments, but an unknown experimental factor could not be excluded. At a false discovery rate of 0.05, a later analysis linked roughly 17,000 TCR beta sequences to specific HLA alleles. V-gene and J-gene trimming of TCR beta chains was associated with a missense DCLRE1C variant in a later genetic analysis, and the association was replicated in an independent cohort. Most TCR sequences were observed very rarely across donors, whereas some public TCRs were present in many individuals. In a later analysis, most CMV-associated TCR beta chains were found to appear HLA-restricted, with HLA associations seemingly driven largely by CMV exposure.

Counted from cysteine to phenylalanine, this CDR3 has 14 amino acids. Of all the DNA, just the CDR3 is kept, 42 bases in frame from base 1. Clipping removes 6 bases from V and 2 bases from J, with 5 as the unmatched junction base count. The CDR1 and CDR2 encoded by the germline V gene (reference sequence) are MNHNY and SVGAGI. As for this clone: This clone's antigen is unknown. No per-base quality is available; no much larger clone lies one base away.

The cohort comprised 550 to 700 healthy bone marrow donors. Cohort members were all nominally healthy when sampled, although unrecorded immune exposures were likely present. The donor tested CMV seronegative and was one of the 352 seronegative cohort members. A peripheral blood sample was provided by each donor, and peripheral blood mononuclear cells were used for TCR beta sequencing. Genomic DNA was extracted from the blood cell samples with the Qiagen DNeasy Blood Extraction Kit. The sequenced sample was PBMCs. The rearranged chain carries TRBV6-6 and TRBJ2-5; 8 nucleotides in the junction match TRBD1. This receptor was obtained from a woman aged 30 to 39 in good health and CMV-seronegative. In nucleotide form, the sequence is TGTGCCAGCAGCCGCGGACAGGGACAAGAGACCCAGTACTTC. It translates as CASSRGQGQETQYF.